The 17 T cell receptor delta chains in this list originate from one sample, sequenced in a study of gamma-delta T cells after stem cell transplantation. TCRdb reanalysed the RT-PCR reads via CATT. The sample data list roughly 40 delta-chain clones. Sequencing used gamma-delta T cells. Receptors were obtained from a human donor. It is not recorded whose cells these are; they may come from a transplant donor.

On this clone itself: An end of the junction does not agree with germline; a read error may underlie this. As an off-target read in a library built for gamma chains, this delta chain has a frequency of little significance. V and J are TRAV29/DV5 and TRDJ1; TRDD3 matches 11 bases. Here the J gene came from matching the DNA to germline, since TCRdb omits it. Looked up from germline, CDR1 is NSMFDY and CDR2 is ISSIKDK. This CDR3 has 24 residues. The CDR3 nucleotides read TGTGCAACAAGCGTCCTCCTACCAAGAGATTGGGGGATACGAGATCAACCGTACACCGATAAACTCATCTTT. This encodes CATSVLLPRDWGIRDQPYTDKLIF.

Details on this clone: In a library made to pick up gamma chains, this delta chain is a stray read with a size that means little. The gene calls are TRDV2 and TRDJ1; TRDD3 agrees at 11 bases. The J gene was not available in TCRdb and was assigned here by matching the DNA to germline segments. The germline V gene has CDR1 GEAIGNYY and CDR2 EKD. Unmatched junction bases numbered 14, after V lost 0 bases and J lost 0 bases. The CDR3 consists of 20 residues. CDR3 amino acids: CACDTISPGGYPSNTDKLIF. CDR3 coding DNA: TGTGCCTGTGACACCATCTCGCCTGGGGGATACCCCTCTAACACCGATAAACTCATCTTT.

Concerning this clone itself: For a library built for gamma chains, this delta chain is a stray read; little rests on its size. V gene TRDV2 combines with J gene TRDJ1; D not certain. CDR3 length equals 14 residues. The germline V gene encodes CDR1 GEAIGNYY and CDR2 EKD. With 4 bases removed from V and 1 base from J, the gap between germline ends came to 12 bases. The CDR3, as DNA: TGTGCCTGTGATACGATAGGGGCCACCGATAAACTCATCTTT. Protein product: CACDTIGATDKLIF.

This clone was detected only a few times. This delta chain is an off-target read within a library intended for gamma chains, so its frequency means little. The chain carries TRDV2 and TRDJ1; 7 positions agree with TRDD3. The J segment lost 0 bases and the V segment lost 1 base, leaving 16 bases of the junction unmatched. Per germline, CDR1 GEAIGNYY and CDR2 EKD. The CDR3 extends over 19 amino acids. The CDR3 here is CACDTVSLGALPNTDKLIF. Here the CDR3 DNA reads TGTGCCTGTGACACGGTTTCGCTGGGGGCACTCCCAAACACCGATAAACTCATCTTT.

With regard to this clone: The library was designed around gamma chains, so this delta chain is a stray read whose abundance carries little weight. V usage is TRDV2 and J usage is TRDJ1; TRDD3 aligns across 8 bases. J lost 2 bases, V lost 4 bases, and 5 bases had no gene match. Germline assignment: CDR1 GEAIGNYY and CDR2 EKD. The CDR3 has 14 amino acids. The CDR3 sequence: CACDFLGDTDKLIF. As DNA, the CDR3 is TGTGCCTGTGATTTTTTGGGGGATACCGATAAACTCATCTTT.

As for this clone: The library was designed around gamma chains, so this delta chain is a stray read whose abundance carries little weight. No V gene was called, and the J gene is TRDJ1; TRDD3 reflects the table's D call only, with no check against the DNA. This CDR3 region has 22 residues. Written as DNA, the CDR3 is TGTGCTCTTGGGGAACTACCCTCCGCGGAACAGTACTGGGGGATACGCCGTTGGGAGCTCATCTTT. Translated: CALGELPSAEQYWGIRRWELIF.

To note about this clone: Since it is a stray read in a library aimed at gamma chains, this delta chain has a size that is not meaningful. The chain links TRDV2 to TRDJ1; possible D gene TRDD3, 5 bases. V lost 0 bases to trimming and J lost 0 bases, with 19 bases between them. This CDR3 contains 18 residues. The V gene's germline CDR1 is GEAIGNYY and CDR2 EKD. For the CDR3, the DNA is TGTGCCTGTGACACCGCAGAATCGGGGACTGCGAACACCGATAAACTCATCTTT. Translated: CACDTAESGTANTDKLIF.

This clone occurred a few times. This delta chain appears as a stray read in a library generated for gamma chains; its size is not informative. CDR3 in amino acids: CACDTVESGTANTDKLIF. Written as DNA, the CDR3 is TGTGCCTGTGACACCGTAGAATCGGGGACTGCGAACACCGATAAACTCATCTTT. V and J are TRDV2 and TRDJ1; maybe TRDD3 (5 bases). Per the germline V gene, CDR1 is GEAIGNYY and CDR2 is EKD. With 0 bases removed from V and 0 bases from J, the gap between germline ends came to 19 bases. This CDR3 is built from 18 residues.

This clone is labeled as hyperexpanded. This delta chain is an unintended read in a library built for gamma chains; its size means little. V gene TRDV2 combines with J gene TRDJ1, with 9 positions matching TRDD3. Germline V lookup: CDR1 GEAIGNYY, CDR2 EKD. V gave up 0 bases and J gave up 0 bases; unmatched junction bases: 4. There are 16 residues in the CDR3. The CDR3 reads CACDTLGDLYTDKLIF. Written as DNA, the CDR3 is TGTGCCTGTGACACCCTGGGGGATTTGTACACCGATAAACTCATCTTT.

This clone was seen a handful of times. As an off-target read in a library built for gamma chains, this delta chain has a frequency of little significance. The rearrangement links TRDV2 to TRDJ1, with 11 bases matching TRDD3. The CDR3 contains 17 residues. CDR1 and CDR2 from the germline V gene are GEAIGNYY and EKD. The V segment lost 3 bases and the J segment 0 bases; nucleotides outside the gene matches: 8. The CDR3 region is CACDLLGDRAYTDKLIF. CDR3 nucleotide sequence: TGTGCCTGTGACCTACTGGGGGATAGGGCCTACACCGATAAACTCATCTTT.

To note about this clone: The library was prepared for gamma chains; this delta chain is a stray read, so its frequency means little. The called J gene is TRDJ1, whereas the V gene has no call. The length of the CDR3 is 19 residues. The chain's CDR3 is CACDTVAGYVLPYTYNLIF. CDR3 DNA: TGTGCCTGTGACACCGTCGCAGGCTACGTTCTTCCGTACACCTATAACCTCATCTTT.

This clone appeared a few times. This delta chain slipped into a library made for gamma chains as a stray read, so its size is not meaningful. Other DNA sequences in this specimen translate into the identical CDR3. The V call is TRDV1, the J call TRDJ1; TRDD3 matches at 11 bases. Germline loops: CDR1 TSWWSYY, CDR2 QGS. CDR3 size: 22 residues. V lost 2 bases to trimming and J lost 8 bases; unmatched junction nucleotides: 28. CDR3 loop: CALGEKFLTLRIILGDIDKLIF. For the CDR3, the DNA is TGTGCTCTTGGGGAAAAGTTCCTTACTCTACGGATAATACTGGGGGATATCGACAAACTCATCTTT.

Points on this clone: This delta chain slipped into a library made for gamma chains as a stray read, so its size is not meaningful. V is TRDV1 and J is TRDJ1, with TRDD3 matching 10 bases. CDR1 is TSWWSYY and CDR2 is QGS in the germline V gene. The V gene end was trimmed by 1 base and the J gene end by 1 base; junction bases not matched to a gene: 30. The CDR3 runs to 25 residues. CDR3 sequence reads: CALGEPQPTGPSWVGDTVGTDKLIF. The CDR3 DNA reads TGTGCTCTTGGGGAACCCCAGCCCACCGGGCCTTCCTGGGTGGGGGATACTGTCGGCACCGATAAACTCATCTTT.

There are a few counts of this clone. For a library built for gamma chains, this delta chain is a stray read; little rests on its size. This rearrangement joins TRDV2 to TRDJ1, with 8 bases fitting TRDD3. The V gene's germline CDR1 is GEAIGNYY and CDR2 EKD. The CDR3 is 21 residues long. J gave up 0 bases and V 0 bases, and 20 bases lay outside the gene matches. The CDR3 here is CACDTVTPGVLGGKYTDKLIF. In nucleotides, the CDR3 is TGTGCCTGTGACACCGTAACCCCCGGGGTACTGGGGGGTAAGTACACCGATAAACTCATCTTT.

With respect to this clone: This delta chain is off target for a library built for gamma chains, so its abundance means little. This rearrangement joins TRDV3 to TRDJ1; D is possibly TRDD2 (8 bases). This CDR3 spans 20 amino acids. Germline V CDR1 and CDR2: TVYSNPD, GDNSRS (reference sequence). The V gene lost 2 bases and the J gene lost 0 bases, with 31 bases spanning the gap. CDR3 coding DNA: TGTGCCTTTGAGGGGCCTTCCTATAGTTGGGGGACAACATACACCGATAAACTCATCTTT. Amino acid sequence: CAFEGPSYSWGTTYTDKLIF.

Worth noting for this clone: This delta chain represents an off-target read in a library built for gamma chains; its size is of limited meaning. The chain employs TRDV2 and TRDJ1; TRDD3 matches at 13 bases. Germline V gene data show CDR1 as GEAIGNYY and CDR2 as EKD. There are 24 residues in the CDR3. V trimming: 0 bases; J trimming: 2 bases; junction bases outside the gene matches: 26. CDR3 amino acids: CACDTVARPYELGDTSIPTDKLIF. In nucleotides, the CDR3 is TGTGCCTGTGACACCGTGGCCCGACCATACGAACTGGGGGATACGTCGATACCTACCGATAAACTCATCTTT.

Note on this clone: An end of the junction differs from the germline gene, which may be a read error. This delta chain is a stray read from a library made for gamma chains; its abundance is not meaningful. The chain employs TRDV2 and TRDJ1; D perhaps matches TRDD3 (6 bases). The J gene comes from matching the DNA to germline here; TCRdb lacks it. The CDR3 totals 13 residues. Germline V CDR1 and CDR2: GEAIGNYY, EKD. CDR3 coding DNA: TGTGCCTGCTGTCGGATACAGACCGATATACTCATCTTT. Residues: CACCRIQTDILIF.